A single sample gave rise to the 28 T cell receptor beta chains below, sequenced in a study of blood T cell repertoires in COVID-19. Clones were read by immunoSEQ multiplex PCR, and TCRdb kept only the in-frame ones, dropping some. This sample yields approximately 230,000 clones, of which 65% to 85% are seen a single time; 4% belongs to the top ten. Source material: peripheral blood. All receptors derive from a woman aged 40-49 years with active or convalescent COVID-19.

The sample holds a few counts of this clone. Here the CDR3 reads CASSLNGGELADTQYF. CDR3 in DNA: TGTGCCAGCTCTCTTAACGGGGGGGAACTCGCAGATACGCAGTATTTT. The rearrangement links TRBV18 to TRBJ2-3, with 8 bases that match TRBD2. The CDR3 spans 16 residues. Germline V gene data show CDR1 as KGHSH and CDR2 as LQKENI. V gave up 6 bases and J gave up 4 bases; unmatched junction bases: 12.

The chain combines TRBV11-2 with TRBJ2-5, with D perhaps matching TRBD2 (5 bases). This CDR3 spans 14 amino acids. Trimming cost V 2 bases and J 5 bases, with 12 bases left between them. CDR1 is SGHAT and CDR2 is FQNNGV in the germline V gene. The CDR3 region is CASSLPSWSETQYF. CDR3 bases: TGTGCCAGCAGCTTACCTAGCTGGTCGGAGACCCAGTACTTC.

The V gene is TRBV19, the J gene TRBJ1-2; 7 bases are shared with TRBD1. Trimming took 2 bases from V and 8 from J; bases not matched to a gene: 8. This CDR3 has 14 residues. The germline V gene encodes CDR1 LNHDA and CDR2 SQIVND (reference sequence). CDR3: CASSISTGARGYTF. The CDR3 nucleotides read TGTGCCAGTAGTATATCAACAGGGGCGAGGGGCTACACCTTC. Variable domain in full (rest from reference TRBV19 and TRBJ1-2): DGGITQSPKYLFRKEGQNVTLSCEQNLNHDAMYWYRQDPGQGLRLIYYSQIVNDFQKGDIAEGYSVSREKKESFPLTVTSAQKNPTAFYLCASSISTGARGYTFGSGTRLTVV.

This chain joins TRBV6-2 or TRBV6-3 and TRBJ2-2; 8 nucleotides agree with TRBD2. CDR1 is MNHEY, CDR2 SVGEGT, per germline. The CDR3 loop spans 17 amino acids. After removal of 0 bases from V and 2 bases from J, the junction contained 5 bases not matched to a gene. The CDR3 DNA reads TGTGCCAGCAGTTACTCTTTGCGGGGGGTAAACACCGGGGAGCTGTTTTTT. Its protein product is CASSYSLRGVNTGELFF.

The V and J genes are TRBV29-1 and TRBJ1-2; weak D call: TRBD1 (5 bases). The CDR3 runs 15 residues. Germline values: CDR1 SQVTM, CDR2 ANQGSEA. V shed 1 base and J shed 4 bases, with 16 bases lying between them. DNA for the CDR3: TGCAGCGTTGAAGTGGGGCCCCGCGGGGTCTATGGCTACACCTTC. Translated, it gives CSVEVGPRGVYGYTF.

The chain joins TRBV10-3 to TRBJ2-3; 8 nucleotides agree with TRBD2. The CDR3 totals 15 residues. The trim removed 4 bases at V and 7 bases at J, leaving 10 bases unmatched. The germline gives CDR1 ENHRY, CDR2 SYGVKD. The CDR3 protein is CAISGVSGGPYTQYF. The DNA of the CDR3 is TGTGCCATCAGTGGAGTATCGGGGGGGCCCTATACGCAGTATTTT.

This sequence joins TRBV7-9 and TRBJ1-3; possibly TRBD1 for D (5 bases). The CDR3 has 15 amino acids. Per the germline V gene, CDR1 is SEHNR and CDR2 is FQNEAQ (reference sequence). Trimming left V 8 bases short and J 5 bases short, with 19 bases between. Here the CDR3 DNA reads TGTGCCAGCCTCATGACCCACCAGGGAAGAAACACCATATATTTT. Its translation is CASLMTHQGRNTIYF.

The chain is built from TRBV6-5 and TRBJ2-1; 9 nucleotides line up with TRBD2. Losses at the gene ends were 6 bases for V and 1 base for J; bases not matched to a gene: 4. CDR1 MNHEY and CDR2 SVGAGI come from the germline V gene. There are 15 residues in the CDR3. The CDR3 region has the DNA TGTGCCAGCAGCCAGACTAGCGGTTCCTACAATGAGCAGTTCTTC. This gives the protein CASSQTSGSYNEQFF.

The V call is TRBV10-1, the J call TRBJ1-2; D may be TRBD1 (6 bases). The CDR3 is made up of 15 amino acids. Looked up from germline, CDR1 is WNHNN and CDR2 is SYGVQD (reference sequence). Between the trimmed V and J ends, which lost 6 bases and 8 bases, there was a span of 22 bases. CDR3 DNA sequence: TGCGCCAGCAGCTTAGGACAGTACGCGATCTCCGGCTACACCTTC. This codes for CASSLGQYAISGYTF.

CDR3 sequence: CASSPLAGGPVEQFF. The DNA for the CDR3 is TGTGCCAGCTCACCCCTAGCGGGGGGCCCAGTTGAGCAGTTCTTC. The chain combines TRBV18 with TRBJ2-1, with 11 bases that match TRBD2. The CDR3 consists of 15 residues. With 3 bases clipped from V and 9 bases from J, the junction kept 7 bases outside the gene matches. The germline V gene has CDR1 KGHSH and CDR2 LQKENI.

The chain carries TRBV5-4 and TRBJ1-2, with D unresolved. Germline-derived CDR1 and CDR2 are SGHNT and YYREEE (reference sequence). V was pared by 4 bases and J by 1 base, with 8 bases between. This CDR3 is built from 13 residues. CDR3 amino acids: CASSPSGNYGYTF. CDR3 DNA sequence: TGTGCCAGCAGCCCATCGGGTAACTATGGCTACACCTTC.

The rearrangement uses TRBV30 and TRBJ1-5, with 7 bases aligning to TRBD1. V was pared by 5 bases and J by 6 bases, with 4 bases of the junction left unmatched. The CDR3 is 12 amino acids. Germline-derived CDR1 and CDR2 are GTSNPN and SVGIG (reference sequence). The CDR3 DNA reads TGTGCCTGGGACAGGGCGGGTCAGCCCCAGCATTTT. Translated: CAWDRAGQPQHF.

The chain combines TRBV7-7 with TRBJ2-3; the match to TRBD1 covers 7 bases. The ends lost 5 bases at V and 4 bases at J; junction bases unmatched: 6. The CDR3 contains 14 residues. Germline values: CDR1 SSHAT, CDR2 FNYEAQ (reference sequence). CDR3 protein: CASSLSGTADTQYF. For the CDR3, the DNA is TGTGCCAGCAGCCTATCCGGGACAGCAGATACGCAGTATTTT. The full variable domain, completed using reference TRBV7-7 and TRBJ2-3, is GAGVSQSPRYKVTKRGQDVTLRCDPISSHATLYWYQQALGQGPEFLTYFNYEAQPDKSGLPSDRFSAERPEGSISTLTIQRTEQRDSAMYRCASSLSGTADTQYFGPGTRLTVL.

This chain uses TRBV3-1 (or the pseudogene TRBV3-2) with TRBJ1-1; D remains ambiguous. The CDR3 has 12 amino acids. The V end lost 5 bases, the J end lost 3 bases, and 7 bases lay between the germline ends. Germline values: CDR1 LGHDT, CDR2 YNNKEL (reference sequence). CDR3 amino acids: CASSEEYTEAFF. CDR3 coding DNA: TGTGCCAGCAGCGAGGAGTACACTGAAGCTTTCTTT.

This sequence joins TRBV9 and TRBJ2-5; 11 positions agree with TRBD2. The germline V gene has CDR1 SGDLS and CDR2 YYNGEE. V lost 0 bases and J lost 5; bases outside the gene matches: 9. This CDR3 has 17 residues. CDR3 protein: CASSVGRASGGFETQYF. CDR3 nucleotides: TGTGCCAGCAGCGTAGGGAGGGCTAGCGGGGGGTTCGAGACCCAGTACTTC.

V gene TRBV11-2 combines with J gene TRBJ1-1, with D possibly matching TRBD1 (6 bases). The CDR3 is made up of 16 amino acids. The V gene lost 5 bases and the J gene lost 3 bases, with 19 bases spanning the gap. From germline, CDR1 is SGHAT and CDR2 FQNNGV. CDR3 bases: TGTGCCAGCAGCCCGATGGGTTCAGGGGTTGACACTGAAGCTTTCTTT. Translation: CASSPMGSGVDTEAFF.

Comments on this clone: This same CDR3 is encoded by further DNA sequences in the sample. The chain links TRBV11-2 to TRBJ1-2, with D unresolved. V lost 1 base and J lost 4, with 4 bases in between. Per germline, CDR1 SGHAT and CDR2 FQNNGV. There are 12 residues in the CDR3. CDR3 nucleotide sequence: TGTGCCAGCAGCTTAGGGCTCTATGGCTACACCTTC. This sequence encodes CASSLGLYGYTF.

The V call is TRBV27, the J call TRBJ2-1; 7 bases line up with TRBD1. Germline lookup yields CDR1 MNHEY and CDR2 SMNVEV (reference sequence). The CDR3 runs to 13 residues. V dropped 6 bases and J dropped 4; count of bases not matched to a gene: 3. The CDR3 nucleotides are TGTGCCAGCAGGGGGGACAGATACAATGAGCAGTTCTTC. Protein product: CASRGDRYNEQFF.

This clone appeared a few times. The rearrangement links TRBV2 to TRBJ1-1; 10 positions agree with TRBD1. The CDR3 has 14 amino acids. Germline assignment: CDR1 SNHLY and CDR2 FYNNEI. V gave up 4 bases and J gave up 5 bases; unmatched junction bases: 4. CDR3 loop: CASSGTGGLTEAFF. The CDR3 DNA reads as TGTGCCAGCAGTGGGACAGGGGGTCTGACTGAAGCTTTCTTT.

This clone was detected only a few times. The V and J genes are TRBV7-2 and TRBJ2-5; D uncertain. The germline CDR1 and CDR2 sequences are SGHTA and FQGNSA. This CDR3 has 13 amino acids. The germline V and J ends were trimmed by 0 bases and 4 bases, with 6 bases remaining between them. As DNA, the CDR3 is TGTGCCAGCAGCTTAGCTCTCCGAGAGACCCAGTACTTC. Its protein is CASSLALRETQYF.

The V gene is TRBV11-2, the J gene TRBJ2-3, with TRBD2 matching over 16 bases. CDR1 is SGHAT, CDR2 FQNNGV, per germline. This CDR3 has 19 residues. The V and J ends lost 5 bases and 2 bases, in that order; junction bases with no gene match: 10. CDR3 protein: CASSPGLAGGSHLTDTQYF. CDR3 DNA: TGTGCCAGCAGCCCGGGACTAGCGGGGGGGTCCCATCTCACAGATACGCAGTATTTT. Using reference TRBV11-2 and TRBJ2-3 for the parts outside the CDR3, the full variable domain is EAGVAQSPRYKIIEKRQSVAFWCNPISGHATLYWYQQILGQGPKLLIQFQNNGVVDDSQLPKDRFSAERLKGVDSTLKIQPAKLEDSAVYLCASSPGLAGGSHLTDTQYFGPGTRLTVL.

The V gene is TRBV19, the J gene TRBJ1-6; the match to TRBD1 covers 11 bases. From germline, CDR1 is LNHDA and CDR2 SQIVND (reference sequence). This CDR3 has 16 amino acids. V lost 4 bases to trimming and J lost 5 bases; unmatched junction nucleotides: 4. CDR3 nucleotide sequence: TGTGCCAGTAGTACTGGACAGGGGGCGAATAATTCACCCCTCCACTTT. Translation: CASSTGQGANNSPLHF.

This clone was seen only a few times. The chain combines TRBV9 with TRBJ1-3; D might be TRBD1 (5 bases). Between the trimmed V and J ends, which lost 0 bases and 4 bases, there was a span of 17 bases. Germline assignment: CDR1 SGDLS and CDR2 YYNGEE. This CDR3 spans 17 amino acids. CDR3 in DNA: TGTGCCAGCAGCGTAGAAGAGCGTCGGGGGGAAGGAAACACCATATATTTT. It translates to CASSVEERRGEGNTIYF.

The J gene is TRBJ1-5, the V gene TRBV7-9; 10 bases are shared with TRBD1. Germline CDR1 and CDR2: SEHNR and FQNEAQ (reference sequence). CDR3 length: 17 residues. Trimming cost V 2 bases and J 1 base; bases outside gene matches: 5. CDR3 sequence (DNA): TGTGCCAGCAGCTTATTCCCGACAGGGGGCAGCAATCAGCCCCAGCATTTT. Encoded protein: CASSLFPTGGSNQPQHF.

The chain uses TRBV5-8 and TRBJ1-4; D is unresolved. Trimming cost V 0 bases and J 0 bases, with 9 bases left between them. There are 16 residues in the CDR3. CDR1 is SGHTS, CDR2 YDEGEE, per germline. CDR3 DNA sequence: TGTGCCAGCAGCTTGGCCAGTATTGCAACTAATGAAAAACTGTTTTTT. Translation: CASSLASIATNEKLFF.

V and J are TRBV6-2 or TRBV6-3 and TRBJ2-2; maybe TRBD1 (6 bases). V was pared by 2 bases and J by 3 bases, with 19 bases between. Germline loops: CDR1 MNHEY, CDR2 SVGEGT. The CDR3 sequence is 18 residues long. The CDR3 loop is CASSYRPGHIFDTGELFF. The CDR3 bases are TGTGCCAGCAGTTACCGGCCGGGACACATATTCGACACCGGGGAGCTGTTTTTT.

J is TRBJ2-5 and V is TRBV27; 10 positions match TRBD1. CDR1 is MNHEY and CDR2 is SMNVEV in the germline V gene (reference sequence). The length of the CDR3 is 16 residues. After removal of 5 bases from V and 5 bases from J, the junction contained 11 bases not matched to a gene. CDR3 sequence (DNA): TGTGCCAGCAGTGAAAATCGGGACAGGGGTTCCGAGACCCAGTACTTC. This encodes CASSENRDRGSETQYF.

This clone was found a few times. The chain uses TRBV5-5 and TRBJ1-1, with no clear D. This CDR3 spans 14 amino acids. V dropped 0 bases and J dropped 1 base, with 7 bases sitting between them. The germline V gene has CDR1 SGHKS and CDR2 YYEKEE (reference sequence). The chain's CDR3 is CASSLAVENTEAFF. DNA of the CDR3: TGTGCCAGCAGCTTGGCGGTCGAGAACACTGAAGCTTTCTTT.